The 10 T cell receptor beta chains below were found in one sample sequenced in a study of blood T cell repertoires in COVID-19. Some clones are missing from TCRdb's copy, which holds only in-frame ones; the method was immunoSEQ multiplex PCR. The repertoire holds about 150,000 clones, more than 75% seen once, with roughly 2.5% in the top ten. Sequencing was carried out using peripheral blood. Receptor source: a middle-aged man with active COVID-19.

The chain combines TRBV19 with TRBJ2-5, with TRBD1 identical over 10 bases. CDR1 and CDR2 from the germline V gene are LNHDA and SQIVND (reference sequence). The ends lost 7 bases at V and 11 bases at J; junction bases unmatched: 13. This CDR3 contains 14 residues. CDR3 coding DNA: TGTGCCAGTACCCTTCGAGACAGGGGGCTCTCTCAGTACTTC. As protein: CASTLRDRGLSQYF.

The rearrangement uses TRBV6-6 and TRBJ2-4; 7 positions match TRBD1. Per the germline V gene, CDR1 is MNHNY and CDR2 is SVGAGI (reference sequence). This CDR3 region has 14 residues. V was clipped by 4 bases and J by 7 bases; unmatched bases: 7. CDR3 nucleotides: TGTGCCAGCAGTTCAGGGACAGACGCCAACATTCAGTACTTC. It specifies CASSSGTDANIQYF.

J is TRBJ2-1 and V is TRBV2; 7 nucleotides line up with TRBD2. Trimming at V came to 3 bases and at J to 7 bases, leaving 9 bases not matched to a gene. CDR1 SNHLY and CDR2 FYNNEI come from the germline V gene. The CDR3 spans 15 residues. The CDR3 here is CASSELAGGINEQFF. In DNA form, the CDR3 reads TGTGCCAGCAGTGAGTTAGCGGGTGGGATAAATGAGCAGTTCTTC.

The chain couples TRBV2 to TRBJ1-5; weak D call: TRBD1 (5 bases). The CDR3 is made up of 16 amino acids. Deletions cut 7 bases from V and 9 bases from J, with 25 bases between. Germline values: CDR1 SNHLY, CDR2 FYNNEI. In DNA, the CDR3 is TGTGCCAGCAAGGTAGACAGTAGGCCTGGCTTGGGGCCCCAGCATTTT. This gives the protein CASKVDSRPGLGPQHF. The full variable domain, with the rest looked up from reference TRBV2 and TRBJ1-5, is EPEVTQTPSHQVTQMGQEVILRCVPISNHLYFYWYRQILGQKVEFLVSFYNNEISEKSEIFDDQFSVERPDGSNFTLKIRSTKLEDSAMYFCASKVDSRPGLGPQHFGDGTRLSIL.

The V gene is TRBV2, the J gene TRBJ1-4; TRBD1 is a possible D gene (5 bases). This CDR3 is 15 amino acids long. Germline CDR1 reads SNHLY; CDR2 reads FYNNEI. The V and J ends lost 6 bases and 8 bases respectively, with 19 bases between them. The CDR3 DNA reads TGTGCCAGCAGACCTCCGGGGGTGCGTAAAGAAAAACTGTTTTTT. Protein product: CASRPPGVRKEKLFF.

The chain joins TRBV7-9 to TRBJ1-3, with a weak D call TRBD1 (5 bases). The germline V gene encodes CDR1 SEHNR and CDR2 FQNEAQ (reference sequence). V lost 5 bases, J lost 0 bases, and 14 bases lay in between. The CDR3 spans 16 residues. The CDR3 DNA is TGTGCCAGCAGCGGGGCCAAGGCGGCCTCTGGAAACACCATATATTTT. This codes for CASSGAKAASGNTIYF.

CDR3 region: CASRRSSGGTTGELFF. The CDR3 coding sequence is TGTGCCAGCAGAAGATCTAGCGGGGGCACGACCGGGGAGCTGTTTTTT. The rearrangement links TRBV5-4 to TRBJ2-2; 10 nucleotides agree with TRBD2. The V gene's germline CDR1 is SGHNT and CDR2 YYREEE (reference sequence). This CDR3 comprises 16 residues. Unmatched junction bases numbered 9, after V lost 5 bases and J lost 5 bases.

This clone was detected only a few times. In DNA form, the CDR3 reads TGTGCCAGTATGCCCTCGGGCGGGCCTCTTCCAGATACGCAGTATTTT. Translated: CASMPSGGPLPDTQYF. The V gene is TRBV19, the J gene TRBJ2-3, with a tentative D call TRBD2 (5 bases). The V end was cut by 7 bases, the J end by 4 bases, with 21 bases between. CDR3 length: 16 amino acids. The germline V gene has CDR1 LNHDA and CDR2 SQIVND (reference sequence).

V usage is TRBV24-1 and J usage is TRBJ1-3; tentatively, D is TRBD1 (6 bases). V was cut by 11 bases and J by 5 bases, with 21 bases left in between. Per the germline V gene, CDR1 is KGHDR and CDR2 is SFDVKD. The CDR3 runs 15 residues. The CDR3 here is CAMYVRRGHRNTIYF. The CDR3 DNA reads as TGTGCCATGTACGTTCGCAGGGGTCACAGAAACACCATATATTTT.

The rearrangement joins TRBV18 to TRBJ2-2, with TRBD2 as a possible D gene (5 bases). The germline CDR1 and CDR2 sequences are KGHSH and LQKENI. Trimming left V 1 base short and J 3 bases short, with 12 bases between. There are 16 residues in the CDR3. The CDR3 region has the DNA TGTGCCAGCTCACCACGGCCCCCGAGGGACACCGGGGAGCTGTTTTTT. Amino acid sequence: CASSPRPPRDTGELFF.